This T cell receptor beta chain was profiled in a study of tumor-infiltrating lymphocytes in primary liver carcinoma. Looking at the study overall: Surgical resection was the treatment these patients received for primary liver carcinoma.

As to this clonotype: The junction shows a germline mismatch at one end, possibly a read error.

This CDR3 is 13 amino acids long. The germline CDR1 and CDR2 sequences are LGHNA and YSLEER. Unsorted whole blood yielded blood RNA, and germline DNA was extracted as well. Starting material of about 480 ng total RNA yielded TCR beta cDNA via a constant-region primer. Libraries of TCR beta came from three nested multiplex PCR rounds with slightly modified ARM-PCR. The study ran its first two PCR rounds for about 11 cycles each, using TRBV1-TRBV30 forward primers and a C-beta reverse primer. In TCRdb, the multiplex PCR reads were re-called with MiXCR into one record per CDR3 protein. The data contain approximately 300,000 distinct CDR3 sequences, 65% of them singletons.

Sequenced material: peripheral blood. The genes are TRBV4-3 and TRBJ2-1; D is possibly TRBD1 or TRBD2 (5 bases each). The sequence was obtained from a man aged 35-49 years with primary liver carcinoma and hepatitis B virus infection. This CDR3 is CVSSQVRGVEQFF. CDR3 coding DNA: TGCGTCAGCAGCCAAGTAAGGGGAGTTGAGCAGTTTTTC.